This entry concerns a single T cell receptor beta chain. Its antigen is not known. This sample is drawn from a study of T cell repertoires in ileal Crohn's disease. Study summary: Postoperative therapy was given to about half: approximately 10 thiopurines, 18 anti-TNF agents.

TCRB immunosequencing input was roughly 500 nanograms of biopsy DNA per sample. Generated by immunoSEQ multiplex PCR, the TCRdb table keeps only in-frame clones and is missing some. This sample carries approximately 13,000 clones, 75% to 80% of them seen once, and the ten largest clones take 4% to 5.5%. Whole-study findings and limits: Active smokers at surgery had more clonal expansions than non-smokers.

The CDR3 has 14 amino acids. Germline values: CDR1 SGHTS, CDR2 YDEGEE. V lost 3 bases to trimming and J lost 4 bases, with 13 bases between them. Sample: ileal tissue. The sequence was obtained from an adult with Crohn's disease. The chain employs TRBV5-8 and TRBJ1-2; a possible D gene is TRBD1 (6 bases). The CDR3 region is CASSYQGLSYGYTF. CDR3 DNA: TGTGCCAGCAGCTATCAGGGGTTAAGCTATGGCTACACCTTC.